This T cell receptor beta chain was found in a study of chemoradiotherapy in HPV16-positive cancers. A word on this clone: Its cognate antigen is unknown.

Between the trimmed V and J ends, which lost 0 bases and 3 bases, there was a span of 15 bases. The germline V gene encodes CDR1 MNHEY and CDR2 SVGAGI. The CDR3 consists of 16 residues. Study-level points and caveats: Candidate HPV-specific clones and E7-related TCR motifs grew in tumor during treatment.

Repertoires were generated with immunoSEQ multiplex PCR, while TCRdb's copy carries only in-frame clones and drops some. The data hold about 14,000 clones, with 89% observed a single time. The sequenced sample was tumor tissue, obtained from a patient who underwent chemoradiotherapy. The TCR originated in a human donor with HPV-associated anogenital cancer. The chain recombines TRBV6-5 with TRBJ2-7; TRBD2 might be the D (5 bases). The CDR3 spells CASSYSAERTLYEQYF. CDR3 in DNA: TGTGCCAGCAGTTACTCGGCCGAGCGGACCCTCTACGAGCAGTACTTC.